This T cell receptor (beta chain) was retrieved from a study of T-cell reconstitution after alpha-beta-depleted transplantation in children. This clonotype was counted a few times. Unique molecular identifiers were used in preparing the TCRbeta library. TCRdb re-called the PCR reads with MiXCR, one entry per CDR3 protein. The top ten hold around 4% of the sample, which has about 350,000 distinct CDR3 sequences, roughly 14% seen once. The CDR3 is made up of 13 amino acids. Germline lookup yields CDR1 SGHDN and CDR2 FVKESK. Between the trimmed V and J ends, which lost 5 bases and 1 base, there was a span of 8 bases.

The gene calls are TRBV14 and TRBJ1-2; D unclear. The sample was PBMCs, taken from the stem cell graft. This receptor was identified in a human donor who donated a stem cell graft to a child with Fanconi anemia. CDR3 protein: CASSDGVNYGYTF. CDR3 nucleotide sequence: TGTGCCAGCAGCGACGGGGTTAACTATGGCTACACCTTC. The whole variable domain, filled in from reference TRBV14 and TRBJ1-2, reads EAGVTQFPSHSVIEKGQTVTLRCDPISGHDNLYWYRRVMGKEIKFLLHFVKESKQDESGMPNNRFLAERTGGTYSTLKVQPAELEDSGVYFCASSDGVNYGYTFGSGTRLTVV.